This T cell receptor beta chain was profiled in a study of blood T cells in healthy people across ages. Healthy Caucasian individuals from Russia aged about 6 to 100 served as donors. Each sample had at least 6 million PBMCs isolated. Alongside a J-beta primer mix, a sample-barcoded 5' primer served in a second PCR lasting 7 to 11 cycles. TCRdb re-analysed the 5' RACE reads in MiXCR, keeping a single row per CDR3 protein. The sample contains 900,000 to 950,000 distinct CDR3 sequences, just under 30% of which appear only once. V lost 1 base, J lost 9 bases, and 7 bases lay in between. CDR1 is MNHEY, CDR2 SVGAGI, per germline. The CDR3 spans 13 residues. These data also featured in a second study, about T cells of mothers and their children. That work adds: Material was donated by three healthy Caucasian mothers and their six children. An overlap that was slightly higher, though non-significant, was seen in related mother-child pairs versus unrelated pairs.

Sequenced sample: blood. This TCR came from a woman in her thirties or forties in good health. The chain carries TRBV6-5 and TRBJ1-6; D gene unclear. CDR3 DNA: TGTGCCAGCAGTTACTTTTCGGTTTCACCCCTCCACTTT. Encoded protein: CASSYFSVSPLHF.